The entry below describes one T cell receptor (beta chain). This sample is part of a study of blood T cell repertoires in COVID-19. Study-level information: Acute and convalescent COVID-19 specimens originated in the United States, Italy and Spain. Sample material is recorded as cDNA or gDNA derived from T cells, B-cell-depleted T cells, or PBMCs.

The participants were between about 18 and 90 years old and came from 20 to 30 US areas. In assigning cohorts, the study relied on participant-reported clinical history. This CDR3 spans 13 amino acids. CDR1 is SQVTM and CDR2 is ANQGSEA in the germline V gene. Trimming cost V 3 bases and J 5 bases, with 13 bases left between them. Sequencing used immunoSEQ multiplex PCR; TCRdb keeps in-frame clones, though not all of them. Among roughly 200,000 clones listed, just under 90% were seen once. This sequence was found in a woman in her twenties or thirties with acute COVID-19. What was sequenced was PBMCs or T cells enriched from blood (not recorded which). This chain uses TRBV29-1 with TRBJ1-1, with D perhaps TRBD1 (5 bases). Written as DNA, the CDR3 is TGCAGCGTTGATTTGGGGTCAGGGACTGAAGCTTTCTTT. Encoded protein: CSVDLGSGTEAFF.